These 32 T cell receptor beta chains share one sample of origin, sequenced in a study of blood T cell repertoires in COVID-19. The method was immunoSEQ multiplex PCR; TCRdb's version includes in-frame clones alone and lacks a portion of them. The data hold 70,000 to 90,000 clones, with 65% to 90% observed a single time. Specimen: peripheral blood. The receptors were gathered from a man between 60 and 70 years old with acute or convalescent COVID-19.

V gene TRBV12-5 combines with J gene TRBJ2-2; 12 bases align to TRBD2. CDR1 is LGHNT and CDR2 is FRNRAP in the germline V gene. The CDR3 totals 16 residues. V was pared by 1 base and J by 7 bases, with 4 bases of the junction left unmatched. The CDR3 region is CASGLASGGAGGELFF. CDR3 DNA: TGTGCTAGTGGTTTGGCTAGCGGGGGGGCCGGCGGGGAGCTGTTTTTT.

This CDR3 is CASSLAQANNYGYTF. The CDR3 bases are TGTGCCAGCAGCTTAGCACAGGCCAATAACTATGGCTACACCTTC. The chain is built from TRBV13 and TRBJ1-2; maybe TRBD1 (5 bases). V dropped 1 base and J dropped 1 base, with 10 bases sitting between them. The germline CDR1 and CDR2 sequences are PRHDT and FYEKMQ (reference sequence). The length of the CDR3 is 15 residues.

This chain uses TRBV4-3 with TRBJ2-3; 9 nucleotides agree with TRBD1. CDR3 length: 15 amino acids. Unmatched junction bases numbered 1, after V lost 0 bases and J lost 3 bases. Germline CDR1 is LGHNA and CDR2 is YSLEER. Here the CDR3 reads CASSQEGQGTDTQYF. DNA for the CDR3: TGCGCCAGCAGCCAAGAGGGACAGGGAACAGATACGCAGTATTTT.

J is TRBJ2-1 and V is TRBV27; D call uncertain. Germline loops: CDR1 MNHEY, CDR2 SMNVEV (reference sequence). Trimming removed 6 bases from V and 7 bases from J, with 19 bases in between. The length of the CDR3 is 15 residues. CDR3 loop: CASSSRLPPKNEQFF. The CDR3 region has the DNA TGTGCCAGCAGCTCTCGACTGCCTCCTAAGAATGAGCAGTTCTTC.

The J gene is TRBJ2-7, the V gene TRBV5-4; 7 nucleotides align to TRBD1. J was trimmed by 3 bases and V by 4 bases; bases with no gene match: 7. This CDR3 has 14 amino acids. Germline CDR1 and CDR2: SGHNT and YYREEE (reference sequence). Here the CDR3 DNA reads TGTGCCAGCAGCGCCTCCTCAGGGGGCTACGAGCAGTACTTC. Translation: CASSASSGGYEQYF.

This chain joins TRBV11-1 and TRBJ1-2, with 7 bases identical to TRBD1. This CDR3 region has 14 residues. With V trimmed by 1 base and J by 4 bases, 3 bases remained unmatched. CDR1 is SGHAT and CDR2 is FQDESV in the germline V gene (reference sequence). The CDR3 spells CASSLGTGFYGYTF. Written as DNA, the CDR3 is TGTGCCAGCAGCTTAGGGACAGGATTCTATGGCTACACCTTC.

This chain joins TRBV18 and TRBJ2-3; D is perhaps TRBD1 (6 bases). CDR1 is KGHSH and CDR2 is LQKENI in the germline V gene. Trimming took 3 bases from V and 3 from J, leaving 19 bases between them. The CDR3 is made up of 17 amino acids. The CDR3 region has the DNA TGTGCCAGCTCACCTGGGGGCAGGGGCCGAGTAACAGATACGCAGTATTTT. Its translation: CASSPGGRGRVTDTQYF.

The rearrangement uses TRBV5-1 and TRBJ2-7; 10 bases are shared with TRBD2. CDR3 length: 14 amino acids. In germline, CDR1 is SGHRS, CDR2 YFSETQ. The V gene end was trimmed by 4 bases and the J gene end by 4 bases; junction bases not matched to a gene: 5. The CDR3 sequence: CASSPSGSGYEQYF. CDR3 nucleotides: TGCGCCAGCAGCCCTAGCGGGAGCGGTTACGAGCAGTACTTC. Based on the CDR3 plus reference TRBV5-1 and TRBJ2-7, the full variable domain is KAGVTQTPRYLIKTRGQQVTLSCSPISGHRSVSWYQQTPGQGLQFLFEYFSETQRNKGNFPGRFSGRQFSNSRSEMNVSTLELGDSALYLCASSPSGSGYEQYFGPGTRLTVT.

This chain joins TRBV3-1 (or the pseudogene TRBV3-2) and TRBJ1-3; D remains ambiguous. V gave up 4 bases and J gave up 0 bases, with 10 bases separating them. The germline gives CDR1 LGHDT, CDR2 YNNKEL (reference sequence). There are 15 residues in the CDR3. The CDR3 sequence: CASSPPGVSGNTIYF. DNA of the CDR3: TGTGCCAGCAGCCCCCCCGGGGTCTCTGGAAACACCATATATTTT.

The rearrangement links TRBV5-4 to TRBJ2-3; a weak D match, TRBD2 (6 bases). Trimming took 0 bases from V and 4 from J, leaving 12 bases between them. Germline CDR1 SGHNT, CDR2 YYREEE (reference sequence). This CDR3 region has 15 residues. CDR3 protein: CASSLGGGGADTQYF. The CDR3 DNA is TGTGCCAGCAGCTTGGGTGGCGGCGGGGCAGATACGCAGTATTTT.

The chain combines TRBV2 with TRBJ2-3; TRBD2 matches at 11 bases. This CDR3 spans 14 amino acids. Germline V gene data show CDR1 as SNHLY and CDR2 as FYNNEI. V lost 9 bases and J lost 6; bases outside the gene matches: 8. The CDR3 here is CARSLAGASDTQYF. The CDR3 DNA follows: TGTGCCAGGTCACTAGCGGGAGCTTCGGATACGCAGTATTTT.

The chain combines TRBV6-5 with TRBJ2-2, with 11 bases identical to TRBD2. The germline gives CDR1 MNHEY, CDR2 SVGAGI. This CDR3 spans 15 amino acids. The junction had 9 bases not matched to a gene; V was cut back by 7 bases and J by 8 bases. DNA of the CDR3: TGTGCCAGCACCCTGGCTAGCGGGAGGTCGGGGGAGCTGTTTTTT. Its protein product is CASTLASGRSGELFF.

Worth noting for this clone: At one of its ends the junction is not consistent with the germline gene, which may arise from a read error. V is TRBV6-6 and J is TRBJ2-1; 12 bases fit TRBD2. CDR3 length: 17 residues. Germline V gene lookup returns CDR1 MNHNY and CDR2 SVGAGI (reference sequence). CDR3 in amino acids: CASSPPPVGLAGWRRVF. The CDR3, as DNA: TGTGCCAGCAGTCCCCCTCCGGTGGGACTAGCGGGCTGGAGGCGGGTCTTC.

The chain couples TRBV19 to TRBJ2-1; no reliable D call. Trimming took off 4 bases at V and 8 bases at J, with 6 bases between the two ends. The CDR3 extends over 11 amino acids. Germline lookup yields CDR1 LNHDA and CDR2 SQIVND (reference sequence). The CDR3 loop reads CASSNFYEQFF. Written as DNA, the CDR3 is TGTGCCAGTAGTAACTTCTATGAGCAGTTCTTC.

V is TRBV10-3 and J is TRBJ2-7; TRBD2 matches 16 bases. There are 16 residues in the CDR3. The J segment lost 5 bases and the V segment lost 5 bases, leaving 6 bases of the junction unmatched. Germline CDR1 is ENHRY and CDR2 is SYGVKD. The CDR3 here is CAISTGLAGGFDEQYF. CDR3 sequence (DNA): TGTGCCATCAGTACGGGACTAGCGGGGGGGTTCGACGAGCAGTACTTC.

This clone came up a few times. V usage is TRBV7-9 and J usage is TRBJ1-1, with D perhaps matching TRBD1 (6 bases). Germline V gene lookup returns CDR1 SEHNR and CDR2 FQNEAQ (reference sequence). The length of the CDR3 is 11 residues. Trimming stripped 5 bases from V and 11 bases from J, with 12 bases between. CDR3 sequence (DNA): TGTGCCAGCAGCGAACAGGGAGGGGCTTTCTTT. Translating it yields CASSEQGGAFF.

The chain carries TRBV6-1 and TRBJ1-2; the D gene is possibly TRBD1 (6 bases). Looked up from germline, CDR1 is MNHNS and CDR2 is SASEGT. The V and J ends lost 7 bases and 5 bases respectively, with 17 bases between them. CDR3 length: 14 residues. CDR3 sequence: CASNMGGGRYGYTF. DNA for the CDR3: TGTGCCAGCAATATGGGGGGGGGCAGGTATGGCTACACCTTC.

The CDR3 coding sequence is TGTGCCAGCAGCTTGGCCGGCGGGAGCAGGACAGATACGCAGTATTTT. It encodes CASSLAGGSRTDTQYF. The rearrangement joins TRBV5-4 to TRBJ2-3, with 7 bases lining up with TRBD2. The V segment lost 0 bases and the J segment 3 bases; nucleotides outside the gene matches: 7. The germline V gene encodes CDR1 SGHNT and CDR2 YYREEE (reference sequence). The CDR3 consists of 16 residues.

The rearrangement uses TRBV27 and TRBJ2-1; possibly TRBD2 for D (6 bases). V lost 1 base to trimming and J lost 3 bases, with 10 bases between them. The CDR3 consists of 15 residues. Germline-derived CDR1 and CDR2 are MNHEY and SMNVEV (reference sequence). The CDR3 DNA reads as TGTGCCAGCAGTTTATGGGGGGACGACTACAATGAGCAGTTCTTC. Protein: CASSLWGDDYNEQFF.

The chain carries TRBV27 and TRBJ2-2; D gene unclear. V was clipped by 6 bases and J by 3 bases, with 8 bases between them. This CDR3 spans 13 amino acids. CDR1 and CDR2 from the germline V gene are MNHEY and SMNVEV (reference sequence). The CDR3 DNA follows: TGTGCCAGCAGCGGTGACTACACCGGGGAGCTGTTTTTT. Its translation: CASSGDYTGELFF.

The rearrangement uses TRBV13 and TRBJ2-7, with TRBD2 as a possible D gene (6 bases). Germline V CDR1 and CDR2: PRHDT, FYEKMQ (reference sequence). The CDR3 contains 13 residues. V dropped 0 bases and J dropped 6 bases, with 9 bases sitting between them. The DNA for the CDR3 is TGTGCCAGCAGCTTAGGCCGGGGGACCGAGCAGTACTTC. As protein: CASSLGRGTEQYF. The full variable domain, with the rest looked up from reference TRBV13 and TRBJ2-7, is AAGVIQSPRHLIKEKRETATLKCYPIPRHDTVYWYQQGPGQDPQFLISFYEKMQSDKGSIPDRFSAQQFSDYHSELNMSSLELGDSALYFCASSLGRGTEQYFGPGTRLTVT.

The CDR3 DNA follows: TGTGCCAGTAGTACCGGGACTAGCGGGTTATGGGGCAATGAGCAGTTCTTC. This gives the protein CASSTGTSGLWGNEQFF. This sequence joins TRBV19 and TRBJ2-1; 12 nucleotides line up with TRBD2. V lost 4 bases, J lost 6 bases, and 10 bases stayed unmatched. This CDR3 has 17 residues. Germline V CDR1 and CDR2: LNHDA, SQIVND (reference sequence).

The chain joins TRBV7-8 to TRBJ1-1; D is perhaps TRBD1 (5 bases). CDR1 and CDR2 (germline): SGHVS, FQNEAQ. V was shortened by 5 bases and J by 0 bases, with 10 bases between the two germline ends. CDR3 size: 14 residues. The CDR3 reads CASSQQEMNTEAFF. In DNA, the CDR3 is TGTGCCAGCAGCCAACAGGAGATGAACACTGAAGCTTTCTTT.

A single count supports this clone. The chain carries TRBV27 and TRBJ1-2, with 9 positions matching TRBD1. The CDR3 is 16 amino acids. V gave up 6 bases and J gave up 8 bases; unmatched junction bases: 16. CDR1 is MNHEY, CDR2 SMNVEV, per germline (reference sequence). CDR3 amino acids: CASRLGTGLGIWGYTF. The CDR3 region has the DNA TGTGCCAGCAGACTCGGGACAGGGTTAGGAATATGGGGCTACACCTTC.

This chain uses TRBV5-1 with TRBJ1-1; 10 nucleotides agree with TRBD1. The ends lost 5 bases at V and 0 bases at J; junction bases unmatched: 7. The CDR3 is 16 amino acids. CDR1 and CDR2 from the germline V gene are SGHRS and YFSETQ. The CDR3 loop is CASRRTGGRMNTEAFF. In nucleotides, the CDR3 is TGCGCCAGCAGAAGGACAGGGGGGAGAATGAACACTGAAGCTTTCTTT.

J is TRBJ2-7 and V is TRBV5-8, with 10 nucleotides matching TRBD2. The CDR3 contains 16 residues. With 1 base clipped from V and 0 bases from J, the junction kept 4 bases outside the gene matches. Germline lookup yields CDR1 SGHTS and CDR2 YDEGEE. CDR3 sequence reads: CASSLRLAGFSYEQYF. As DNA, the CDR3 is TGTGCCAGCAGCTTGAGACTAGCGGGCTTCTCCTACGAGCAGTACTTC.

The chain combines TRBV4-2 with TRBJ1-3; tentatively, D is TRBD1 (6 bases). CDR1 is LGHNA and CDR2 is YNFKEQ in the germline V gene. The CDR3 covers 16 residues. Trimming stripped 0 bases from V and 0 bases from J, with 9 bases between. The CDR3 loop is CASSQEDRSSGNTIYF. The CDR3 DNA follows: TGTGCCAGCAGCCAAGAAGACAGGTCCTCTGGAAACACCATATATTTT.

This clone was detected only once. V gene TRBV12-5 combines with J gene TRBJ2-2; 11 nucleotides match TRBD1. The J segment lost 3 bases and the V segment lost 5 bases, leaving 5 bases of the junction unmatched. CDR3 length equals 16 residues. The germline gives CDR1 LGHNT, CDR2 FRNRAP. The CDR3 reads CASGPRGQGDTGELFF. The CDR3 DNA follows: TGTGCTAGTGGTCCCCGGGGACAGGGGGACACCGGGGAGCTGTTTTTT.

This chain connects TRBV12-3 or TRBV12-4 to TRBJ2-5, with D perhaps TRBD1 (5 bases). The V gene lost 3 bases and the J gene lost 3 bases, with 8 bases spanning the gap. This CDR3 has 13 residues. This CDR3 reads CASSFSREETQYF. In nucleotides, the CDR3 is TGTGCCAGCAGTTTTTCCAGGGAAGAGACCCAGTACTTC.

This clone was counted once. The V gene is TRBV27, the J gene TRBJ1-4, with D maybe TRBD1 (6 bases). Trimming removed 6 bases from V and 2 bases from J, with 13 bases in between. The CDR3 runs 15 residues. CDR1 is MNHEY, CDR2 SMNVEV, per germline (reference sequence). CDR3 nucleotide sequence: TGTGCCAGCAGCCTAATGGGGGCGACTAATGAAAAACTGTTTTTT. Translating gives CASSLMGATNEKLFF.

This clone came up a few times. The CDR3 is CASSQDLGGLAGEGYEQYF. The CDR3 nucleotides read TGTGCCAGCAGCCAAGATCTAGGTGGACTAGCGGGAGAAGGGTACGAGCAGTACTTC. The gene calls are TRBV4-2 and TRBJ2-7; TRBD2 matches at 13 bases. Germline V lookup: CDR1 LGHNA, CDR2 YNFKEQ. V trimming: 0 bases; J trimming: 4 bases; junction bases outside the gene matches: 12. This CDR3 region has 19 residues.

This clone was seen only once. The gene calls are TRBV7-2 and TRBJ2-4; D might be TRBD2 (5 bases). CDR1 is SGHTA, CDR2 FQGNSA, per germline. Trimming took off 1 base at V and 0 bases at J, with 13 bases between the two ends. CDR3 length: 17 residues. The CDR3 loop is CASSLEPRDLAKNIQYF. CDR3 sequence (DNA): TGTGCCAGCAGCTTAGAACCGAGGGATCTAGCCAAAAACATTCAGTACTTC.